This T cell receptor beta chain was found in a study of neurological immune-mediated disorders. Findings of the study overall: A possible signature appeared as one related-CDR3 cluster, in which phylogenetic grouping placed the repertoires of 18 of 34 multiple sclerosis patients.

This clonotype has a count of ten or more. What it binds is unknown. With 5 bases removed from V and 4 bases from J, the gap between germline ends came to 8 bases. This CDR3 spans 12 amino acids. The V gene's germline CDR1 is SGHTA and CDR2 FQGNSA. TCRdb redid the calling of the 5' RACE reads with MiXCR, one entry per CDR3 protein. Found here are tens of thousands of distinct CDR3 sequences, around 5.2% of them singletons; the top ten hold roughly 7%. The sample consisted of PBMCs. The receptor's source is a man aged 18-30 years with multiple sclerosis. V usage is TRBV7-2 and J usage is TRBJ1-2; tentative D call: TRBD1 (5 bases). The CDR3 DNA sequence: TGTGCCAGCAGCCCGACAGTCTATGGCTACACCTTC. This sequence encodes CASSPTVYGYTF.